This entry is about one TCR beta chain. This sample was taken from a study of blood T cell repertoires in COVID-19. Study-wide background: Italy, Spain and the United States were the sources of the convalescent and acute COVID-19 samples. T cells, B-cell-depleted T cells, or PBMCs provided the cDNA or gDNA that served as material.

As processed by the authors: The assay estimated nucleated cells by amplifying reference gene primers. Here immunoSEQ multiplex PCR was the method, and the copy in TCRdb shows in-frame clones only, minus some. D and trimming were read from the DNA, whereas the V and J calls and clone size are those reported in that table. The sample gives 75,000 to 95,000 clones, about 87% of which show up once; roughly 1.2% is in the top ten. This CDR3 is 14 amino acids long. J gave up 4 bases and V 0 bases, and 3 bases lay outside the gene matches. CDR1 is SGHNT, CDR2 YENEEA, per germline. V is TRBV11-3 and J is TRBJ2-7; 7 bases match TRBD2. The material sequenced was peripheral blood. This receptor was identified in a human donor in a cohort sampled during active COVID-19. CDR3: CASSLDGLGYEQYF. Here the CDR3 DNA reads TGTGCCAGCAGCTTAGACGGACTAGGGTACGAGCAGTACTTC.